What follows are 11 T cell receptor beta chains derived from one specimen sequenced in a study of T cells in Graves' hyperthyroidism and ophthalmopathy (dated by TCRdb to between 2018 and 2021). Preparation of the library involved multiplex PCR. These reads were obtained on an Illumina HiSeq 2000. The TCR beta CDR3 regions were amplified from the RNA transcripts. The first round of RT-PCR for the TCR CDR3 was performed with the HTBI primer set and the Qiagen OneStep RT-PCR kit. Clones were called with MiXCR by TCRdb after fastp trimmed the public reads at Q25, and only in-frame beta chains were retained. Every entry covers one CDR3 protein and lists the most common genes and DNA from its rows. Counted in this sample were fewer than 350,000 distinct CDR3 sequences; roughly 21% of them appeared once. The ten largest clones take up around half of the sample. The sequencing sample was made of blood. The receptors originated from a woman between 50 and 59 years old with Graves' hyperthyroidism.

The CDR3 protein is CASSQEPGGTYEQYF. In DNA form, the CDR3 reads TGCGCCAGCAGCCAAGAGCCAGGGGGGACCTACGAGCAGTACTTC. The V call is TRBV4-1, the J call TRBJ2-7, with D possibly TRBD1 on 7 matching bases. The CDR3 consists of 15 residues. The V end was cut by 0 bases, the J end by 2 bases, with 11 bases between. Germline loops: CDR1 MGHRA, CDR2 YSYEKL.

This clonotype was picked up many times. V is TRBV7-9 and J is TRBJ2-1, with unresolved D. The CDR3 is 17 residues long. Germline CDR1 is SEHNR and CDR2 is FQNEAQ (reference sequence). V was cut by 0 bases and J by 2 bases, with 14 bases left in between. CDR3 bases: TGTGCCAGCAGCTTAGCGGGTAGTATGGCGGCCTACAATGAGCAGTTCTTC. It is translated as CASSLAGSMAAYNEQFF.

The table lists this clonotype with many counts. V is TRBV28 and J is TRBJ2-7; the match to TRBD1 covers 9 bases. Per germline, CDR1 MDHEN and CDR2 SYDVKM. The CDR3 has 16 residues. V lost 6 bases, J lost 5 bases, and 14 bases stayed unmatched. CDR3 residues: CASREIQGAPRDEQYF. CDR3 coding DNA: TGTGCCAGCAGAGAGATACAGGGGGCGCCTCGGGACGAGCAGTACTTC.

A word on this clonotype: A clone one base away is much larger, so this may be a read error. The CDR3 is CASSAVLANNYEQYF. The CDR3 DNA sequence: TGTGCCAGCAGCGCGGTACTAGCGAATAATTACGAGCAGTACTTC. The chain is built from TRBV7-9 and TRBJ2-7, with 7 positions matching TRBD2. The trim removed 5 bases at V and 4 bases at J, leaving 11 bases unmatched. Germline CDR1 reads SEHNR; CDR2 reads FQNEAQ (reference sequence). This CDR3 is built from 15 residues.

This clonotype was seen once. CDR3 DNA sequence: TGTGCCAGCAGCGTGGACAGAACCGGGGAGCTGTTTTTT. Translation: CASSVDRTGELFF. The gene calls are TRBV4-2 and TRBJ2-2; tentative D call: TRBD1 (6 bases). The CDR3 covers 13 residues. Germline V gene data show CDR1 as LGHNA and CDR2 as YNFKEQ. The V gene lost 5 bases and the J gene lost 5 bases, with 9 bases spanning the gap.

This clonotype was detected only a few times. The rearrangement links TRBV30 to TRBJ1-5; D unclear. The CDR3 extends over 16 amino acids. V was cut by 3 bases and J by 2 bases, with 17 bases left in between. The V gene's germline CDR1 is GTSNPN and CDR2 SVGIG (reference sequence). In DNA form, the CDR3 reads TGTGCCTGGAGCACGAGTGGTGGGTTCGGCAATCAGCCCCAGCATTTT. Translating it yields CAWSTSGGFGNQPQHF. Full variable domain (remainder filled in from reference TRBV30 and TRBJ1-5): SQTIHQWPATLVQPVGSPLSLECTVEGTSNPNLYWYRQAAGRGLQLLFYSVGIGQISSEVPQNLSASRPQDRQFILSSKKLLLSDSGFYLCAWSTSGGFGNQPQHFGDGTRLSIL.

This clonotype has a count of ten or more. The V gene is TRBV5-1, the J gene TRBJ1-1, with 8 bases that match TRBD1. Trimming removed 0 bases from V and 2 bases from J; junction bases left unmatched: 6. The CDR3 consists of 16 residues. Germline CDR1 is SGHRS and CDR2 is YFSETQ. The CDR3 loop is CASSLGQGAFNTEAFF. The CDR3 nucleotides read TGCGCCAGCAGCTTGGGGCAGGGGGCCTTTAACACTGAAGCTTTCTTT.

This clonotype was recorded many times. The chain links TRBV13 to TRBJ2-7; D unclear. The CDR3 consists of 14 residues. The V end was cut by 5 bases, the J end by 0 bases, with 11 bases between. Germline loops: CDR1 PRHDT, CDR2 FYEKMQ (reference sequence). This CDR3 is CASSPSVSSYEQYF. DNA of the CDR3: TGTGCCAGCAGCCCCTCCGTAAGCTCCTACGAGCAGTACTTC. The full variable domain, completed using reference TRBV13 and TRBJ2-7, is AAGVIQSPRHLIKEKRETATLKCYPIPRHDTVYWYQQGPGQDPQFLISFYEKMQSDKGSIPDRFSAQQFSDYHSELNMSSLELGDSALYFCASSPSVSSYEQYFGPGTRLTVT.

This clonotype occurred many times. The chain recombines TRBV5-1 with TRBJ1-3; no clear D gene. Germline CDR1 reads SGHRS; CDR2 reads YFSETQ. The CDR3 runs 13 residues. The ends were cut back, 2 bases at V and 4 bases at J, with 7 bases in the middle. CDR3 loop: CASSFEGGNTIYF. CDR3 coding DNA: TGCGCCAGCAGCTTCGAAGGAGGAAACACCATATATTTT.

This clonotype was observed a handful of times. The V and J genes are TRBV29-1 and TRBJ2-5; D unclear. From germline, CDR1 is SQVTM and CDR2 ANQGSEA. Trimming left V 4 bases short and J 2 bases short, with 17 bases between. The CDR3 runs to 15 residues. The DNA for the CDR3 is TGCAGCGTTGTCCTGGGTTTGGGAACTCAAGAGACCCAGTACTTC. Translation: CSVVLGLGTQETQYF.

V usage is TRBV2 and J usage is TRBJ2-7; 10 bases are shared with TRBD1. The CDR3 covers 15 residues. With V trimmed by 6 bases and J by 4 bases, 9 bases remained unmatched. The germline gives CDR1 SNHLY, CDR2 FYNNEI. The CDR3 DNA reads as TGTGCCAGCAGGCCCGGGACAGGGGCCTTGTACGAGCAGTACTTC. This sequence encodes CASRPGTGALYEQYF.